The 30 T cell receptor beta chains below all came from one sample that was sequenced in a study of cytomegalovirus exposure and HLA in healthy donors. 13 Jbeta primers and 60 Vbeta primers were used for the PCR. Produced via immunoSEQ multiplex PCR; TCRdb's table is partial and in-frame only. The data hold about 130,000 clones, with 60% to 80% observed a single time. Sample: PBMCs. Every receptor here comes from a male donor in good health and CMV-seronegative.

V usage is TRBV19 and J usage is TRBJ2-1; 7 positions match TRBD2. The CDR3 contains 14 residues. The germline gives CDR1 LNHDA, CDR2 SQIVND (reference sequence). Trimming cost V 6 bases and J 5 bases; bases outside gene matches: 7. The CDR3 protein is CASRGGTINNEQFF. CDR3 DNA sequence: TGTGCCAGTAGGGGGGGGACTATTAACAATGAGCAGTTCTTC.

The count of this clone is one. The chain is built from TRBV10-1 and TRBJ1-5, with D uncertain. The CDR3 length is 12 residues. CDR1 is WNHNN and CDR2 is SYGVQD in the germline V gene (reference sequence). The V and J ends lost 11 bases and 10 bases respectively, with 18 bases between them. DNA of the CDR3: TGCGCCCGCGTCCCCCCCCTTCTACCCCAGCATTTT. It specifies CARVPPLLPQHF.

The CDR3 sequence is CASSRRISGTTKNTGELFF. The CDR3 DNA sequence: TGTGCCAGCAGTCGGCGAATATCCGGGACAACTAAGAACACCGGGGAGCTGTTTTTT. The chain employs TRBV27 and TRBJ2-2, with D tentatively TRBD1 (6 bases). V was cut by 5 bases and J by 1 base, with 23 bases left in between. Germline V gives CDR1 MNHEY, CDR2 SMNVEV (reference sequence). The CDR3 consists of 19 residues.

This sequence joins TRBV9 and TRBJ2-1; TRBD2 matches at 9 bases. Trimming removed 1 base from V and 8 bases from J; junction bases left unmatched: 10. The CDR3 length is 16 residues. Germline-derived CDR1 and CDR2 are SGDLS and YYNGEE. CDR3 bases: TGTGCCAGCAGCGTACTGGGCGGGAGGGCCGTGGATGAGCAGTTCTTC. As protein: CASSVLGGRAVDEQFF.

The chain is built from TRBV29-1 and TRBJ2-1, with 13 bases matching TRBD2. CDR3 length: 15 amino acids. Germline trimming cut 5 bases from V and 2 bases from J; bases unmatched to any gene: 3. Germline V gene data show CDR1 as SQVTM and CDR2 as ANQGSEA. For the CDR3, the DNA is TGCAGCGTTTTTGGGACTAGCGGGGCCTACAATGAGCAGTTCTTC. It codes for CSVFGTSGAYNEQFF.

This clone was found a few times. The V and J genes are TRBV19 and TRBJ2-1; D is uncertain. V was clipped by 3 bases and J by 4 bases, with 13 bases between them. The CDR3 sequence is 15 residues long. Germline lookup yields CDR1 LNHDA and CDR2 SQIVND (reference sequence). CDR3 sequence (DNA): TGTGCCAGTAGTATTGCCGGGTTTTCATACAATGAGCAGTTCTTC. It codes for CASSIAGFSYNEQFF.

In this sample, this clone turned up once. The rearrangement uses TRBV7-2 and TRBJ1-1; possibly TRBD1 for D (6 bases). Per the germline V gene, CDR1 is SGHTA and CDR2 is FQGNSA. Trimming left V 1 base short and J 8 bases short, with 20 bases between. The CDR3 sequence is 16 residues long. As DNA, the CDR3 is TGTGCCAGCAGCTTAGTCTGGGGACAATCAGTAGGAGAAGCTTTCTTT. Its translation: CASSLVWGQSVGEAFF.

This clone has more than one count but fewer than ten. The CDR3 region is CASSLTGFSYEQYF. The DNA for the CDR3 is TGTGCCAGCAGCTTGACAGGCTTCTCCTACGAGCAGTACTTC. This chain connects TRBV6-6 to TRBJ2-7, with TRBD1 as a possible D gene (6 bases). The CDR3 totals 14 residues. Per the germline V gene, CDR1 is MNHNY and CDR2 is SVGAGI (reference sequence). V was cut by 6 bases and J by 0 bases, with 12 bases left in between.

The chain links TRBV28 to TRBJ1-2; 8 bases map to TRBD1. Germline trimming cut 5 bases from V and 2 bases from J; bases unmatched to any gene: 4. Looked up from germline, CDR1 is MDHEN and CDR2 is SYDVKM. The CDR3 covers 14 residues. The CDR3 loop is CASSIGQGNYGYTF. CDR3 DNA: TGTGCCAGCAGTATTGGACAGGGCAACTATGGCTACACCTTC.

Written as DNA, the CDR3 is TGTGCCAGCAGTTCCCGGACAGGGAACTATGGCTACACCTTC. Protein sequence: CASSSRTGNYGYTF. The rearrangement uses TRBV6-5 and TRBJ1-2; TRBD1 matches 8 bases. From germline, CDR1 is MNHEY and CDR2 SVGAGI. The CDR3 contains 14 residues. Trimming took 4 bases from V and 2 from J; bases not matched to a gene: 3.

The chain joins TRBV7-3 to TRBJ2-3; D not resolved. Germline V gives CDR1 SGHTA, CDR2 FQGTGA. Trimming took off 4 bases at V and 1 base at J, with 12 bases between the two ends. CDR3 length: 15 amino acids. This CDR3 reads CASSSQRLGTDTQYF. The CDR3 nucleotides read TGTGCCAGCAGCTCCCAGCGCCTTGGCACAGATACGCAGTATTTT. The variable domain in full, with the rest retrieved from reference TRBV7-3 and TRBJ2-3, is GAGVSQTPSNKVTEKGKYVELRCDPISGHTALYWYRQSLGQGPEFLIYFQGTGAADDSGLPNDRFFAVRPEGSVSTLKIQRTERGDSAVYLCASSSQRLGTDTQYFGPGTRLTVL.

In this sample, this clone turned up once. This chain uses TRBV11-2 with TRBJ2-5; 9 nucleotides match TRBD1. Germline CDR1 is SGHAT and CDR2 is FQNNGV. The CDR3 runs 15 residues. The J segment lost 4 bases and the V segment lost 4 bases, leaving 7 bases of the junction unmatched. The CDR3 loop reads CASSSRDRGIETQYF. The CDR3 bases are TGTGCCAGCAGCTCTCGCGACAGGGGGATAGAGACCCAGTACTTC. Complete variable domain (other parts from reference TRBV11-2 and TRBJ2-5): EAGVAQSPRYKIIEKRQSVAFWCNPISGHATLYWYQQILGQGPKLLIQFQNNGVVDDSQLPKDRFSAERLKGVDSTLKIQPAKLEDSAVYLCASSSRDRGIETQYFGPGTRLLVL.

CDR3: CASSVGSGKNIQYF. CDR3 in DNA: TGTGCCAGCAGCGTAGGTTCAGGAAAAAACATTCAGTACTTC. The chain has TRBV9 and TRBJ2-4, with unresolved D. The CDR3 totals 14 residues. Trimming cost V 0 bases and J 4 bases, with 8 bases left between them. Germline-derived CDR1 and CDR2 are SGDLS and YYNGEE.

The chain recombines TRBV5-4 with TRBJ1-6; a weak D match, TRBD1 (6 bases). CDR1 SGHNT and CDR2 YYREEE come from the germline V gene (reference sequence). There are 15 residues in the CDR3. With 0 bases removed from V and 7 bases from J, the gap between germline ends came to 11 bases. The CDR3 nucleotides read TGTGCCAGCAGCTTGGACAGGGCGAGCAATTCACCCCTCCACTTT. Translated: CASSLDRASNSPLHF.

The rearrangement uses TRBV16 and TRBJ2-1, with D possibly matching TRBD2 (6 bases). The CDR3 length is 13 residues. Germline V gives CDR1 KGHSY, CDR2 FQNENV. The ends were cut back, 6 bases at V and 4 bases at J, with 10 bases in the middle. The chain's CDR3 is CASSPGTYNEQFF. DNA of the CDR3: TGTGCCAGCAGTCCCGGGACTTACAATGAGCAGTTCTTC.

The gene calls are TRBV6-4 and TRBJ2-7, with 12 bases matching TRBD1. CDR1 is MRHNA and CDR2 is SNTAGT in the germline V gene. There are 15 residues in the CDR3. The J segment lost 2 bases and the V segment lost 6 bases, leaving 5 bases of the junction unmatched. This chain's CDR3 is CASSPGTGGPYEQYF. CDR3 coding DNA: TGTGCCAGCAGCCCCGGGACAGGGGGCCCCTACGAGCAGTACTTC.

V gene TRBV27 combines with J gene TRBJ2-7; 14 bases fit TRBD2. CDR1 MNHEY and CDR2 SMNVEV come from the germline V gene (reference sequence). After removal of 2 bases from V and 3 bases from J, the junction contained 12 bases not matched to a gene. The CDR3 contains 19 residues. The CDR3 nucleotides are TGTGCCAGCAGTTTAAAAGGGACAGGACTAGCGGGGGGATTCTACGAGCAGTACTTC. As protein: CASSLKGTGLAGGFYEQYF.

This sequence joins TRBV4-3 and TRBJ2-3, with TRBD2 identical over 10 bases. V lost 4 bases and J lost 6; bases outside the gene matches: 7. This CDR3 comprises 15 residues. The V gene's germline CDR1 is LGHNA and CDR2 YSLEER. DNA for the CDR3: TGCGCCAGCAGCCTTCAAGCGGGGGGGCCTGATACGCAGTATTTT. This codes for CASSLQAGGPDTQYF.

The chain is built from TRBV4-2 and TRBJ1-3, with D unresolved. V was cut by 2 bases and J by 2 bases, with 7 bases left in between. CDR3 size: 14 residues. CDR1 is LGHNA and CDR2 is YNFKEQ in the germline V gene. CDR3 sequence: CASSQRGAGNTIYF. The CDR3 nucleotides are TGTGCCAGCAGCCAACGGGGAGCTGGAAACACCATATATTTT.

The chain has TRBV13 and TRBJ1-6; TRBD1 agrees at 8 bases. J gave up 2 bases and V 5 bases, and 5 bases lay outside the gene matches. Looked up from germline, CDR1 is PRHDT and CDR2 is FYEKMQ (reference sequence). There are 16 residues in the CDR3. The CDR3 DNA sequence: TGTGCCAGCAGCGAAACAGGGGGGACCTATAATTCACCCCTCCACTTT. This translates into CASSETGGTYNSPLHF.

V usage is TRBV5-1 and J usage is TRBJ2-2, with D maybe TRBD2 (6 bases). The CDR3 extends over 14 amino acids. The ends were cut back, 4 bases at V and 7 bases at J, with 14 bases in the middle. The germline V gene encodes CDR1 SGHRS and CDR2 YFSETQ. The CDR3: CASSLAWRGGELFF. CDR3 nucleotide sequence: TGCGCCAGCAGCCTAGCCTGGAGGGGCGGGGAGCTGTTTTTT.

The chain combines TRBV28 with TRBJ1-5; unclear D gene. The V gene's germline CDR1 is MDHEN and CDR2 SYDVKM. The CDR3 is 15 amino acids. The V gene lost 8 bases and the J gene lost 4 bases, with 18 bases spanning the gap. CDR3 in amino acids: CASGGWRASNQPQHF. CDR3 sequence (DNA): TGTGCCAGCGGCGGCTGGCGGGCCTCTAATCAGCCCCAGCATTTT. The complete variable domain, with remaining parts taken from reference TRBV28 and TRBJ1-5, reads DVKVTQSSRYLVKRTGEKVFLECVQDMDHENMFWYRQDPGLGLRLIYFSYDVKMKEKGDIPEGYSVSREKKERFSLILESASTNQTSMYLCASGGWRASNQPQHFGDGTRLSIL.

CDR3 DNA sequence: TGTGCCAGCAGCTCTTACGGCGGGGAGCTGTTTTTT. The encoded protein is CASSSYGGELFF. This chain uses TRBV7-2 with TRBJ2-2; D ambiguous. V lost 4 bases and J 7 bases, leaving 7 bases between the germline ends. CDR1 and CDR2 (germline): SGHTA, FQGNSA. The CDR3 has 12 residues.

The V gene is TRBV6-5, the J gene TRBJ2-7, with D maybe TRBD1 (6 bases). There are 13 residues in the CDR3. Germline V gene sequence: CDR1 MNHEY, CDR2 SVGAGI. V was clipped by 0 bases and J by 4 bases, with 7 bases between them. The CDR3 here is CASSYSTGYEQYF. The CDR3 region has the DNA TGTGCCAGCAGTTACTCCACAGGGTACGAGCAGTACTTC.

The CDR3 spells CASSSEGLDSTDTQYF. Written as DNA, the CDR3 is TGTGCCAGCAGCTCAGAAGGGCTGGACTCCACAGATACGCAGTATTTT. The genes are TRBV7-2 and TRBJ2-3; a weak D match, TRBD2 (5 bases). From germline, CDR1 is SGHTA and CDR2 FQGNSA. V dropped 4 bases and J dropped 2 bases, with 16 bases sitting between them. This CDR3 has 16 residues.

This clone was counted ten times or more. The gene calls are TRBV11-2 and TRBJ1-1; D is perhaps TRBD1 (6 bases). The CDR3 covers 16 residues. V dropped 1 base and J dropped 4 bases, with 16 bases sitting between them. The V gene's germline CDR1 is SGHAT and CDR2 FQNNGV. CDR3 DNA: TGTGCCAGCAGCTTAGCCTCGACAGGTCGGACCACTGAAGCTTTCTTT. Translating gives CASSLASTGRTTEAFF. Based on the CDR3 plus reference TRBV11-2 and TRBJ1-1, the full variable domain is EAGVAQSPRYKIIEKRQSVAFWCNPISGHATLYWYQQILGQGPKLLIQFQNNGVVDDSQLPKDRFSAERLKGVDSTLKIQPAKLEDSAVYLCASSLASTGRTTEAFFGQGTRLTVV.

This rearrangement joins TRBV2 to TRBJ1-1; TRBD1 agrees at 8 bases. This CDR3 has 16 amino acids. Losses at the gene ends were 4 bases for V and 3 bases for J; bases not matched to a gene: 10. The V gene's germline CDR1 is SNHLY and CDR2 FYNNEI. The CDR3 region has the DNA TGTGCCAGCAGTGGAGAAACAGGGGGATATGACACTGAAGCTTTCTTT. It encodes CASSGETGGYDTEAFF.

CDR3 amino acids: CASKGTAEFSNQPQHF. The CDR3 nucleotides read TGTGCCAGCAAGGGGACAGCAGAATTTAGCAATCAGCCCCAGCATTTT. The V call is TRBV6-6, the J call TRBJ1-5; 7 bases map to TRBD1. J was trimmed by 0 bases and V by 7 bases; bases with no gene match: 9. Germline V gene data show CDR1 as MNHNY and CDR2 as SVGAGI (reference sequence). CDR3 length equals 16 residues.

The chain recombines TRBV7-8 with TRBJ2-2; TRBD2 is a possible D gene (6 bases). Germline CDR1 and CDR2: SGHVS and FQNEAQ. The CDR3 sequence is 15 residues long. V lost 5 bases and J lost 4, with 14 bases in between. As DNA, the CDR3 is TGTGCCAGCAGCCTGTATGGGACTTCCACCGGGGAGCTGTTTTTT. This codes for CASSLYGTSTGELFF. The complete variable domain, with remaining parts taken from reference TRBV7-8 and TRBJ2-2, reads GAGVSQSPRYKVAKRGQDVALRCDPISGHVSLFWYQQALGQGPEFLTYFQNEAQLDKSGLPSDRFFAERPEGSVSTLKIQRTQQEDSAVYLCASSLYGTSTGELFFGEGSRLTVL.

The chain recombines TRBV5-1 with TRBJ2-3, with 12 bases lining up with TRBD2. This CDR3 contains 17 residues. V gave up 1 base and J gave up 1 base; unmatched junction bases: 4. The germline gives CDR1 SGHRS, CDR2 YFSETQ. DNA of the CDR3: TGCGCCAGCAGCTTGTTGGCTAGCGGGGGGGGCACAGATACGCAGTATTTT. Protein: CASSLLASGGGTDTQYF.